This entry lists 6 T cell receptor beta chains sequenced from one sample in a study of blood T cell repertoires in COVID-19. Sequencing used immunoSEQ multiplex PCR; TCRdb keeps in-frame clones, though not all of them. This sample has about 160,000 clones, with around 80% found just once. What was sequenced was peripheral blood. Every receptor here comes from a human donor with acute or convalescent COVID-19. The donor label of this sample is uncertain.

The CDR3 DNA sequence: TGTGCCAGCAGCTTGCCCACCGCCCCGAGCGAGCAGTACTTC. It encodes CASSLPTAPSEQYF. The V call is TRBV5-4, the J call TRBJ2-7, with D hard to call. The V gene's germline CDR1 is SGHNT and CDR2 YYREEE (reference sequence). V lost 1 base to trimming and J lost 6 bases, with 14 bases between them. The CDR3 is made up of 14 amino acids.

The chain links TRBV14 to TRBJ1-4; TRBD1 might be the D (5 bases). Germline V CDR1 and CDR2: SGHDN, FVKESK. The CDR3 is 14 residues long. V shed 0 bases and J shed 13 bases, with 15 bases lying between them. The CDR3: CASSQDRAGSRLFF. In DNA form, the CDR3 reads TGTGCCAGCAGCCAAGATCGGGCAGGGTCAAGACTGTTTTTT. The full variable domain, with the rest looked up from reference TRBV14 and TRBJ1-4, is EAGVTQFPSHSVIEKGQTVTLRCDPISGHDNLYWYRRVMGKEIKFLLHFVKESKQDESGMPNNRFLAERTGGTYSTLKVQPAELEDSGVYFCASSQDRAGSRLFFGSGTQLSVL.

The chain has TRBV19 and TRBJ1-3, with TRBD1 matching 9 bases. Per the germline V gene, CDR1 is LNHDA and CDR2 is SQIVND (reference sequence). The CDR3 length is 16 residues. J lost 2 bases, V lost 5 bases, and 7 bases had no gene match. The CDR3: CASSSLQGAAGNTIYF. The CDR3 region has the DNA TGTGCCAGTAGTTCCCTACAGGGGGCGGCTGGAAACACCATATATTTT.

The chain is built from TRBV7-9 and TRBJ1-3; D remains unclear. There are 15 residues in the CDR3. V was trimmed by 5 bases and J by 0 bases, leaving 11 bases between them. Germline V gene sequence: CDR1 SEHNR, CDR2 FQNEAQ (reference sequence). This CDR3 is CASSPVFSSGNTIYF. CDR3 bases: TGTGCCAGCAGCCCCGTCTTCTCCTCTGGAAACACCATATATTTT.

This clone was recorded a few times. The chain recombines TRBV19 with TRBJ1-2; possible D gene TRBD1, 6 bases. Germline V gene lookup returns CDR1 LNHDA and CDR2 SQIVND (reference sequence). Trimming removed 6 bases at V and 2 bases at J, with 25 bases between. This CDR3 has 18 residues. The CDR3 sequence: CASRDLGRGGQSNYGYTF. In DNA, the CDR3 is TGTGCCAGTAGGGACCTGGGCCGGGGTGGACAGTCCAACTATGGCTACACCTTC. The full variable domain, rest sourced from reference TRBV19 and TRBJ1-2, is DGGITQSPKYLFRKEGQNVTLSCEQNLNHDAMYWYRQDPGQGLRLIYYSQIVNDFQKGDIAEGYSVSREKKESFPLTVTSAQKNPTAFYLCASRDLGRGGQSNYGYTFGSGTRLTVV.

The V call is TRBV7-8, the J call TRBJ2-3; no clear D gene. The CDR3 runs 14 residues. V lost 4 bases, J lost 2 bases, and 10 bases lay in between. CDR1 is SGHVS, CDR2 FQNEAQ, per germline. For the CDR3, the DNA is TGTGCCAGCAGCTACGGGTCGTACACAGATACGCAGTATTTT. Translation: CASSYGSYTDTQYF.